The 25 T cell receptor beta chains given below trace back to one sample, sequenced in a study of Graves' ophthalmopathy and Graves' hyperthyroidism. RNA transcripts yielded amplified TCR beta CDR3 regions. RT-PCR in the first round used HTBI primers; a second-round multiplex PCR followed. TCRdb processed the multiplex PCR reads anew with MiXCR; each CDR3 protein has one entry. Of over a million distinct CDR3 sequences listed, about 40% are singletons. The sequencing sample was made of peripheral blood or thyroid tissue (not recorded which). Source of these receptors: an adult man with Graves' hyperthyroidism.

This clonotype was seen a handful of times. The DNA of the CDR3 is TGTGCCAGCAGGCCTGTAACTAGCTTTCCCTACGAGCAGTACTTC. Its translation is CASRPVTSFPYEQYF. This sequence joins TRBV6-4 and TRBJ2-7, with D perhaps TRBD2 (6 bases). Germline V gene lookup returns CDR1 MRHNA and CDR2 SNTAGT. This CDR3 region has 15 residues. The V end was cut by 6 bases, the J end by 2 bases, with 17 bases between.

This clonotype has a count of ten or more. The rearrangement joins TRBV9 to TRBJ2-5; 14 bases map to TRBD2. The germline CDR1 and CDR2 sequences are SGDLS and YYNGEE. The junction had 8 bases not matched to a gene; V was cut back by 3 bases and J by 7 bases. The CDR3 runs to 16 residues. CDR3 amino acids: CASSAGLAGVGGTQYF. In DNA, the CDR3 is TGTGCCAGCAGCGCGGGACTAGCGGGAGTTGGGGGGACCCAGTACTTC.

Turning to this clonotype: With a much larger clone just one base away, this may be a read error. The V gene is TRBV5-1, the J gene TRBJ1-3; 7 positions agree with TRBD1. CDR1 is SGHRS and CDR2 is YFSETQ in the germline V gene. This CDR3 comprises 15 residues. The V segment lost 4 bases and the J segment 2 bases; nucleotides outside the gene matches: 6. CDR3 DNA: TGCGCCAGCAGCATGGGACAGATCCCTGGAAACACCATATATTTT. Amino acids: CASSMGQIPGNTIYF.

This clonotype was detected ten times or more. V usage is TRBV29-1 and J usage is TRBJ1-2, with 9 nucleotides matching TRBD1. V was clipped by 5 bases and J by 7 bases; unmatched bases: 5. The length of the CDR3 is 12 residues. In germline, CDR1 is SQVTM, CDR2 ANQGSEA. CDR3 in amino acids: CSVPGDRAGYTF. DNA for the CDR3: TGCAGCGTTCCTGGGGACAGGGCTGGCTACACCTTC.

This clonotype appeared a few times. The V gene is TRBV7-9, the J gene TRBJ1-1, with 11 nucleotides matching TRBD1. Germline V gives CDR1 SEHNR, CDR2 FQNEAQ (reference sequence). V lost 3 bases and J lost 5; bases outside the gene matches: 14. The CDR3 spans 18 residues. CDR3 nucleotides: TGTGCCAGCAGCTTTCCCCGGACAGGGGGCATATCTCAGACTGAAGCTTTCTTT. It is translated as CASSFPRTGGISQTEAFF.

Only one count was recorded for this clonotype. The junction departs from the called germline gene at one end, perhaps through a read error. CDR3 sequence (DNA): TGTGCCAGCAGCTCCGATGAGACAGGGGGCAGGGCCGGGAAGCTGTTTTTT. Its protein is CASSSDETGGRAGKLFF. The chain couples TRBV7-9 to TRBJ2-2, with TRBD1 identical over 10 bases. This CDR3 has 17 amino acids. Germline loops: CDR1 SEHNR, CDR2 FQNEAQ (reference sequence).

Written as DNA, the CDR3 is TGTGCCAGCAGCTTGAGTGTGACTCTCTTTTACGAGCAGTACTTC. Protein: CASSLSVTLFYEQYF. The genes are TRBV7-2 and TRBJ2-7; unclear D gene. V dropped 3 bases and J dropped 4 bases, with 16 bases sitting between them. Germline V CDR1 and CDR2: SGHTA, FQGNSA. The length of the CDR3 is 15 residues.

About this clonotype itself: Just one base apart from a much larger clone, this may be a read error. The chain is built from TRBV20-1 and TRBJ2-5, with D perhaps matching TRBD1 (6 bases). The J call may be wrong; the DNA end is better matched by TRBJ2-7. Germline assignment: CDR1 DFQATT and CDR2 SNEGSKA (reference sequence). This CDR3 spans 13 amino acids. The chain's CDR3 is CSGRDQDSYEQYF. The CDR3, as DNA: TGCAGTGGTAGAGATCAGGACAGCTACGAGCAGTACTTC.

J is TRBJ1-2 and V is TRBV24-1, with D possibly being TRBD1 (5 bases). V was shortened by 3 bases and J by 5 bases, with 12 bases between the two germline ends. Germline V gene sequence: CDR1 KGHDR, CDR2 SFDVKD. The CDR3 consists of 14 residues. CDR3 protein: CATSDGDSAYGYTF. In DNA, the CDR3 is TGTGCCACCAGTGATGGAGACAGCGCGTATGGCTACACCTTC.

The V gene is TRBV7-2, the J gene TRBJ1-1; D unresolved. There are 16 residues in the CDR3. V was cut by 5 bases and J by 3 bases, with 19 bases left in between. Germline V gives CDR1 SGHTA, CDR2 FQGNSA. CDR3 sequence: CASSMTSGSGDTEAFF. CDR3 bases: TGTGCCAGCAGCATGACTAGCGGGAGTGGGGACACTGAAGCTTTCTTT.

V is TRBV10-3 and J is TRBJ2-5; 8 nucleotides match TRBD1. The V and J ends lost 3 bases and 5 bases, in that order; junction bases with no gene match: 8. This CDR3 has 15 residues. Germline CDR1 ENHRY, CDR2 SYGVKD. The CDR3 region has the DNA TGTGCCATCAGTGATGAAGACAGGGGCCAGGAGACCCAGTACTTC. Its protein is CAISDEDRGQETQYF.

Comments on this clonotype: It may be a read error: a sequence one base away is much more abundant. The V and J genes are TRBV10-3 and TRBJ2-7, with 7 nucleotides matching TRBD2. The germline gives CDR1 ENHRY, CDR2 SYGVKD. There are 15 residues in the CDR3. In DNA, the CDR3 is TGTGCCAGCAGTGAATTGGGCGGGAGCTCCTACGAGCAGTACTTC. Translated, it gives CASSELGGSSYEQYF.

This chain joins TRBV20-1 and TRBJ1-1; tentatively, D is TRBD1 (6 bases). The germline gives CDR1 DFQATT, CDR2 SNEGSKA (reference sequence). V dropped 2 bases and J dropped 8 bases, with 9 bases sitting between them. The CDR3 has 11 residues. The CDR3 region has the DNA TGCAGTGCTAGAAAGACAGGAGAAGCTTTCTTT. Residues: CSARKTGEAFF.

In its sample, this clonotype was seen many times. The chain has TRBV7-9 and TRBJ1-3, with D possibly TRBD1 on 6 matching bases. Per the germline V gene, CDR1 is SEHNR and CDR2 is FQNEAQ (reference sequence). The CDR3 totals 19 residues. Trimming left V 0 bases short and J 0 bases short, with 18 bases between. The CDR3: CASSLAHAGVTVSGNTIYF. In DNA form, the CDR3 reads TGTGCCAGCAGCTTAGCGCATGCAGGGGTCACGGTCTCTGGAAACACCATATATTTT.

CDR3 sequence (DNA): TGTGCCAGCAGCTTGGGACTAGCGGGAGTTGGGGCCGGGGAGCTGTTTTTT. Encoded protein: CASSLGLAGVGAGELFF. The J gene is TRBJ2-2, the V gene TRBV5-4; 12 bases fit TRBD2. Germline CDR1 SGHNT, CDR2 YYREEE (reference sequence). The CDR3 runs to 17 residues. The ends lost 0 bases at V and 6 bases at J; junction bases unmatched: 6.

The V gene is TRBV29-1, the J gene TRBJ1-2; possibly TRBD1 for D (6 bases). V was pared by 6 bases and J by 6 bases, with 8 bases between. CDR1 SQVTM and CDR2 ANQGSEA come from the germline V gene. The CDR3 spans 10 residues. As DNA, the CDR3 is TGCAGCGTGGGGGCCCATGGCTACACCTTC. Translation: CSVGAHGYTF.

The chain carries TRBV10-3 and TRBJ2-5, with D possibly called TRBD1 or TRBD2 (5 bases each). The CDR3 spans 12 residues. CDR1 and CDR2 (germline): ENHRY, SYGVKD. Trimming left V 1 base short and J 5 bases short, with 5 bases between. Here the CDR3 DNA reads TGTGCCATCAGTGAGTGGGGGGAGACCCAGTACTTC. The encoded protein is CAISEWGETQYF.

The gene calls are TRBV27 and TRBJ1-5, with TRBD1 as a possible D gene (6 bases). CDR1 MNHEY and CDR2 SMNVEV come from the germline V gene (reference sequence). Trimming shortened V by 6 bases and J by 0 bases, and 24 bases separated the two germline ends. The CDR3 extends over 19 amino acids. CDR3 amino acids: CASSPMRGQRFYSNQPQHF. CDR3 DNA sequence: TGTGCCAGCAGCCCAATGCGGGGGCAGAGGTTTTATAGCAATCAGCCCCAGCATTTT.

This clonotype was detected many times. This chain joins TRBV10-3 and TRBJ1-5; no reliable D call. The germline CDR1 and CDR2 sequences are ENHRY and SYGVKD. The CDR3 covers 15 residues. V lost 4 bases and J 4 bases, leaving 14 bases between the germline ends. The CDR3 sequence: CAISATNQENQPQHF. In DNA, the CDR3 is TGTGCCATCAGTGCGACGAATCAAGAAAATCAGCCCCAGCATTTT.

A few counts support this clonotype. The rearrangement links TRBV2 to TRBJ2-7; 7 bases are a match to TRBD1. Germline assignment: CDR1 SNHLY and CDR2 FYNNEI. The CDR3 consists of 13 residues. Losses at the gene ends were 6 bases for V and 4 bases for J; bases not matched to a gene: 6. The chain's CDR3 is CASRQQGIYEQYF. The CDR3 nucleotides read TGTGCCAGCAGGCAACAGGGGATTTACGAGCAGTACTTC.

This chain connects TRBV10-3 to TRBJ2-6; D remains ambiguous. From germline, CDR1 is ENHRY and CDR2 SYGVKD. The CDR3 extends over 15 amino acids. Trimming cost V 6 bases and J 2 bases, with 11 bases left between them. Here the CDR3 DNA reads TGTGCCATCAGAACAGACAACACTGGGGCCAACGTCCTGACTTTC. It specifies CAIRTDNTGANVLTF.

There are many counts of this clonotype. The chain links TRBV7-8 to TRBJ1-6, with D uncertain. The CDR3 length is 17 residues. V lost 1 base and J lost 6, with 16 bases in between. Germline V lookup: CDR1 SGHVS, CDR2 FQNEAQ. The CDR3 DNA is TGTGCCAGCAGCTTAGATGTGGCGGCAGGCTTTAATTCACCCCTCCACTTT. Translating gives CASSLDVAAGFNSPLHF.

This clonotype came up many times. CDR3 residues: CASTPIGEQYF. The DNA of the CDR3 is TGTGCCAGCACCCCTATTGGCGAGCAGTACTTC. This chain joins TRBV12-3 or TRBV12-4 and TRBJ2-7, with D unresolved. V was pared by 7 bases and J by 6 bases, with 10 bases between. CDR3 length: 11 amino acids.

Turning to this clonotype: This may be a read error: a much more frequent sequence differs by one nucleotide. V is TRBV12-3 or TRBV12-4 and J is TRBJ2-2; the D is unclear. V lost 8 bases to trimming and J lost 6 bases, with 16 bases between them. This CDR3 spans 14 amino acids. The CDR3 sequence is CASASLDPAGELFF. DNA of the CDR3: TGTGCCAGCGCCTCGTTAGACCCGGCCGGGGAGCTGTTTTTT.

As to this clonotype: It may be a read error: a sequence one base away is much more abundant. This CDR3 is missing its conserved last phenylalanine or tryptophan, likely due to a read error. The V gene is TRBV12-3 or TRBV12-4, the J gene TRBJ1-2; D not resolved. The V end was cut by 7 bases, the J end by 4 bases, with 13 bases between. The CDR3 extends over 13 amino acids. In nucleotides, the CDR3 is TGTGCCAGCAATCCGGCAGGATTCTATGGCTACACCATC. It encodes CASNPAGFYGYTI.